This T cell receptor (beta chain) was obtained from a study of T cell clonality in common variable immunodeficiency. Heparinized whole blood, about 4.5 to 9 ml, came from each donor. This clone was seen at least ten times. Its antigen is not identified. The CDR3 end is not reached by the read, which stops 3 residues before it; the germline J gene fills it in. Points from the study as a whole: Shared TCRbeta clones were fewer between CVID subjects than controls. Fewer deletions and N-nucleotide insertions were reportedly seen in common variable immunodeficiency TCR beta sequences. CVID subjects showed higher TCRbeta clonality than healthy controls.

Between the trimmed V and J ends, which lost 7 bases and 3 bases, there was a span of 11 bases. The CDR3 spans 13 residues. Measured with immunoSEQ multiplex PCR; TCRdb has only the in-frame clones, and not every one. This sample comprises about 43,000 clones, none seen once only. Sequenced sample: peripheral blood mononuclear cells. The sequence derives from a person between 18 and 75 years old in good health. The rearrangement joins TRBV12-3 or TRBV12-4 to TRBJ2-3; possibly TRBD2 for D (6 bases). The CDR3 spells CASKIGGTDTQYF. CDR3 DNA (partial): TGTGCCAGCAAAATCGGAGGGACAGATACG.